The clone carrying this TCR beta chain occurred once. No antigen is known for it. The record originates from a study of T cells in tuberculosis. About the study: PBMC were archived before or within 7 days of starting treatment. Study outcomes and limitations: Active tuberculosis TCR-alpha repertoires lay closer to GMM-specific TCRs than IGRA-negative controls, suggesting clonal expansion. Shorter CDR3-alpha in active tuberculosis partly drove smaller distances.

TCRdb's table, derived via immunoSEQ multiplex PCR, lists solely in-frame clones and lacks some. The sample lists 30,000 or so clones; roughly 83% were seen once. Time point denoted: new active TB diagnosis, blood taken before or within 7 days of starting treatment. Patients were newly diagnosed, HIV-seronegative, and aged 18 or older. From germline, CDR1 is KGHSH and CDR2 LQKENI. V lost 6 bases to trimming and J lost 0 bases, with 9 bases between them. This CDR3 has 14 residues. V is TRBV18 and J is TRBJ1-3; D is uncertain. This receptor was taken from an adult with tuberculosis. The material sequenced was PBMCs, taken at tuberculosis diagnosis. This CDR3 is CASSDTYSGNTIYF. In DNA form, the CDR3 reads TGTGCCAGCTCCGACACTTACTCTGGAAACACCATATATTTT.